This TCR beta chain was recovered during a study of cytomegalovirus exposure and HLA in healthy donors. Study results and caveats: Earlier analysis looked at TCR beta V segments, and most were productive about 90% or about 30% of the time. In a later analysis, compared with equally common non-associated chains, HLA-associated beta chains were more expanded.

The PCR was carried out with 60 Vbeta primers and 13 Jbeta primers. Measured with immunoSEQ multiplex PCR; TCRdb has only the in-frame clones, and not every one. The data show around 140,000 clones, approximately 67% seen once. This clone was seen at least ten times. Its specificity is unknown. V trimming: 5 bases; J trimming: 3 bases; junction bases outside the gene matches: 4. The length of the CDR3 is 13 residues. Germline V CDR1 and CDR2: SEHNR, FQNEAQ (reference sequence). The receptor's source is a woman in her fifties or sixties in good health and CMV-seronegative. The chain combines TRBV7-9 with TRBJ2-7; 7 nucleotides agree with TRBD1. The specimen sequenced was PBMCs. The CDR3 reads CASSPTGVYEQYF. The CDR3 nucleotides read TGTGCCAGCAGCCCCACAGGGGTCTACGAGCAGTACTTC.